The 10 T cell receptor beta chains below were found in one sample sequenced in a study of shared clonotypes between healthy human individuals. CD45RO-negative cells were positively selected for CCR7, leaving out terminally differentiated effector memory CD45RA+ cells. The protocol was immunoSEQ multiplex PCR, while the TCRdb copy is restricted to in-frame clones and leaves out a portion. The repertoire consists of around 1,900,000 clones, with around 93% occurring once and the leading ten covering around 1.7%. Sequenced material: naive CD8+ T cells from PBMCs. The source is a young man in good health. Some clones in this sample may be carry-over from other donors' samples.

The J gene is TRBJ1-5, the V gene TRBV4-3; D is unclear. CDR3 length: 14 residues. Between the trimmed V and J ends, which lost 0 bases and 3 bases, there was a span of 6 bases. Per germline, CDR1 LGHNA and CDR2 YSLEER. This CDR3 is CASSQDLVNQPQHF. The CDR3 DNA is TGCGCCAGCAGCCAAGACCTGGTCAATCAGCCCCAGCATTTT.

This rearrangement joins TRBV30 to TRBJ2-7; no clear D. Trimming removed 2 bases from V and 6 bases from J, with 20 bases in between. The CDR3 has 15 amino acids. Germline V gene data show CDR1 as GTSNPN and CDR2 as SVGIG (reference sequence). The CDR3 region has the DNA TGTGCCTGGAGTCCCCGGGTTAGCCCCTATTTCGAGCAGTACTTC. It encodes CAWSPRVSPYFEQYF.

V usage is TRBV9 and J usage is TRBJ1-5; maybe TRBD1 (6 bases). The CDR3 sequence is 15 residues long. V lost 4 bases to trimming and J lost 6 bases, with 17 bases between them. Germline CDR1 is SGDLS and CDR2 is YYNGEE. CDR3 protein: CASSLTSGAGQPQHF. The CDR3 bases are TGTGCCAGCAGCTTAACTTCAGGGGCGGGTCAGCCCCAGCATTTT.

The CDR3 here is CASRNRGVDTEAFF. CDR3 coding DNA: TGTGCCAGCAGGAACAGGGGGGTGGACACTGAAGCTTTCTTT. The chain has TRBV13 and TRBJ1-1, with 8 bases fitting TRBD1. Trimming took 6 bases from V and 3 from J; bases not matched to a gene: 6. Germline CDR1 and CDR2: PRHDT and FYEKMQ (reference sequence). This CDR3 contains 14 residues.

This clone appeared a single time. This chain uses TRBV13 with TRBJ2-7; no definite D call. The CDR3 is 14 residues long. V lost 2 bases to trimming and J lost 5 bases, with 13 bases between them. Germline CDR1 and CDR2: PRHDT and FYEKMQ (reference sequence). The CDR3 protein is CASSLRVGLNEQYF. In DNA form, the CDR3 reads TGTGCCAGCAGCTTACGGGTAGGGCTCAACGAGCAGTACTTC.

V is TRBV27 and J is TRBJ1-5; tentatively, D is TRBD1 (6 bases). Looked up from germline, CDR1 is MNHEY and CDR2 is SMNVEV (reference sequence). The CDR3 totals 15 residues. V lost 7 bases to trimming and J lost 2 bases, with 15 bases between them. The CDR3 protein is CASNAAGAGNQPQHF. DNA of the CDR3: TGTGCCAGCAACGCGGCAGGGGCTGGCAATCAGCCCCAGCATTTT.

The chain joins TRBV7-6 to TRBJ1-2; weak D call: TRBD1 (5 bases). The germline gives CDR1 SGHVS, CDR2 FNYEAQ. The CDR3 contains 15 residues. Trimming took off 5 bases at V and 4 bases at J, with 17 bases between the two ends. The CDR3 region is CASSPPGGNIYGYTF. The CDR3 DNA reads TGTGCCAGCAGCCCCCCGGGGGGAAATATCTATGGCTACACCTTC.

Comment on this clone: Other DNA sequences in the same sample also yield this CDR3. The V call is TRBV9, the J call TRBJ2-7; 14 bases match TRBD2. The CDR3 runs to 15 residues. V lost 3 bases, J lost 4 bases, and 3 bases stayed unmatched. CDR1 SGDLS and CDR2 YYNGEE come from the germline V gene. The CDR3 nucleotides read TGTGCCAGCAGCGAGGGACTAGCGGGAGCGTACGAGCAGTACTTC. Its translation is CASSEGLAGAYEQYF.

The chain carries TRBV4-2 and TRBJ1-4, with 7 bases lining up with TRBD1. Germline loops: CDR1 LGHNA, CDR2 YNFKEQ. The CDR3 has 15 amino acids. The V and J ends lost 5 bases and 3 bases, in that order; junction bases with no gene match: 6. The CDR3 DNA sequence: TGTGCCAGCAGCTTGTACAGGGGACCTAATGAAAAACTGTTTTTT. Encoded protein: CASSLYRGPNEKLFF.

This chain joins TRBV28 and TRBJ2-1; TRBD1 or TRBD2 may be the D gene (5 bases each). CDR1 and CDR2 from the germline V gene are MDHEN and SYDVKM. CDR3 length: 16 amino acids. The germline V and J ends were trimmed by 3 bases and 0 bases, with 12 bases remaining between them. The CDR3 protein is CASSFLATASYNEQFF. The CDR3 nucleotides read TGTGCCAGCAGTTTTTTAGCGACAGCCTCCTACAATGAGCAGTTCTTC.